What follows are 17 T cell receptor beta chains derived from one specimen sequenced in a study of tumor-infiltrating lymphocytes in primary liver carcinoma. They got blood RNA out of unsorted whole blood and also pulled out germline DNA. From around 0.5 ug total RNA, TCR beta cDNA was generated with a primer in the constant region. Researchers made the TCR beta libraries by running three nested multiplex PCR rounds with slightly modified ARM-PCR. Primers for the first two PCR rounds were TRBV1-TRBV30 forward primers and a C-beta reverse primer (around 10 cycles per round). Each CDR3 protein is one row after TCRdb ran MiXCR on the multiplex PCR reads. The sample records some 190,000 distinct CDR3 sequences, 50% to 75% being singletons. Sequencing was performed on peripheral blood. All receptors derive from a man in his forties with primary liver carcinoma and hepatitis B virus infection.

A word on this clonotype: A read error may produce the germline difference seen at one junction end. The rearrangement joins TRBV29-1 to TRBJ2-7; D might be TRBD2 (5 bases). Germline CDR1 reads SQVTM; CDR2 reads ANQGSEA. CDR3 length: 16 residues. CDR3 in amino acids: CSAMTSGSGTPYEQYF. CDR3 sequence (DNA): TGCAGCGCCATGACATCTGGGAGCGGCACTCCCTACGAGCAGTATTTC.

As to this clonotype: With a much larger clone just one base away, this may be a read error. J is TRBJ1-6 and V is TRBV14; 7 nucleotides line up with TRBD1. Germline V CDR1 and CDR2: SGHDN, FVKESK. V dropped 2 bases and J dropped 14; count of bases not matched to a gene: 9. The CDR3 sequence is 14 residues long. CDR3 sequence reads: CASSQPGGISTLHF. Here the CDR3 DNA reads TGTGCCAGCAGCCAACCAGGGGGGATATCGACCCTCCACTTT. The full variable domain, its missing parts supplied by reference TRBV14 and TRBJ1-6, is EAGVTQFPSHSVIEKGQTVTLRCDPISGHDNLYWYRRVMGKEIKFLLHFVKESKQDESGMPNNRFLAERTGGTYSTLKVQPAELEDSGVYFCASSQPGGISTLHFGNGTRLTVT.

V gene TRBV6-6 combines with J gene TRBJ2-7; D remains unclear. The germline CDR1 and CDR2 sequences are MNHNY and SVGAGI (reference sequence). This CDR3 region has 14 residues. V lost 2 bases, J lost 2 bases, and 10 bases lay in between. The CDR3 reads CASSYNWVPYEQYF. The CDR3, as DNA: TGTGCCAGCAGTTACAACTGGGTCCCCTACGAGCAGTACTTC.

V gene TRBV4-2 combines with J gene TRBJ2-7, with TRBD2 matching 8 bases. This CDR3 comprises 17 residues. V was pared by 0 bases and J by 9 bases, with 16 bases of the junction left unmatched. The V gene's germline CDR1 is LGHNA and CDR2 YNFKEQ. CDR3 loop: CASSQEVLAGWWGRQYF. CDR3 sequence (DNA): TGTGCCAGCAGCCAAGAGGTCCTAGCGGGTTGGTGGGGAAGGCAGTACTTC.

Turning to this clonotype: A junction boundary mismatches the germline segment, possibly from a read error. The chain couples TRBV4-1 to TRBJ2-7; weak D call: TRBD2 (6 bases). The CDR3 has 17 residues. Germline V CDR1 and CDR2: MGHRA, YSYEKL. CDR3 nucleotide sequence: TGCGCCGGCAGCATCCGTAGCCTAGGGAGGTCCTCCTACGAGCAGTACTTC. Protein product: CAGSIRSLGRSSYEQYF.

This clonotype was observed a handful of times. The chain links TRBV4-1 to TRBJ2-2; 11 nucleotides agree with TRBD2. V gave up 3 bases and J gave up 2 bases; unmatched junction bases: 2. CDR1 is MGHRA, CDR2 YSYEKL, per germline. The CDR3 has 16 amino acids. The chain's CDR3 is CASSQGTSGNTGELFF. The CDR3 region has the DNA TGCGCCAGCAGCCAGGGGACTAGCGGAAACACCGGGGAGCTGTTTTTT.

To note about this clonotype: One end of the junction does not line up with germline, which may come from a read error. CDR3 amino acids: CASSPAWGSGLCNEQFF. In DNA, the CDR3 is TGCGCCAGCAGCCCGGCGTGGGGGTCAGGGCTCTGCAATGAGCAGTTCTTC. This chain uses TRBV11-2 with TRBJ2-1; D might be TRBD1 or TRBD2, each matching 5 bases. CDR1 is SGHAT and CDR2 is FQNNGV in the germline V gene. This CDR3 contains 17 residues.

The V call is TRBV6-2 or TRBV6-3, the J call TRBJ2-1; no clear D gene. Trimming cost V 7 bases and J 7 bases, with 8 bases left between them. CDR3 length equals 11 residues. The germline V gene encodes CDR1 MNHEY and CDR2 SVGEGT. CDR3 DNA sequence: TGTGCCAGCAAAGAGAGGAATGAGCAGTTCTTC. The encoded protein is CASKERNEQFF.

V usage is TRBV6-6 and J usage is TRBJ2-5; D possibly corresponds to TRBD2 (6 bases). Germline values: CDR1 MNHNY, CDR2 SVGAGI (reference sequence). Trimming cost V 4 bases and J 4 bases, with 19 bases left between them. This CDR3 spans 16 amino acids. The CDR3 region has the DNA TGTGCCAGCAGTTGGGTCAGGAGGCGGGGCGGAGAGACCCAGTACTTC. Its translation is CASSWVRRRGGETQYF.

About this clonotype itself: One end of the junction does not line up with germline, which may come from a read error. The rearrangement uses TRBV29-1 and TRBJ1-5; D gene uncertain. The CDR3 runs to 13 residues. Germline assignment: CDR1 SQVTM and CDR2 ANQGSEA. CDR3 in DNA: TGCAGCGTTGGAGGAAATAGCAAACAGCCCCAGCATTTT. Its translation: CSVGGNSKQPQHF.

The chain joins TRBV18 to TRBJ2-1; no clear D gene. Germline CDR1 KGHSH, CDR2 LQKENI. CDR3 length: 15 residues. Trimming removed 3 bases at V and 2 bases at J, with 11 bases between. CDR3 protein: CASSPVQNTYNEQFF. The CDR3 nucleotides read TGTGCCAGCTCACCGGTACAGAACACCTACAATGAGCAGTTCTTC.

There are a few counts of this clonotype. A much more abundant neighbour one base away suggests this may be a read error. The chain employs TRBV11-2 and TRBJ2-3; the D call may be TRBD1 or TRBD2 (5 bases each). CDR1 is SGHAT and CDR2 is FQNNGV in the germline V gene. The CDR3 is 16 amino acids. CDR3 loop: CASSITGTPVGDMQYF. CDR3 sequence (DNA): TGTGCCAGCAGCATAACCGGGACCCCAGTGGGAGATATGCAGTATTTT.

This clonotype was counted at least ten times. The chain uses TRBV4-2 and TRBJ2-7, with 8 bases aligning to TRBD1. CDR3 length: 15 amino acids. V trimming: 1 base; J trimming: 3 bases; junction bases outside the gene matches: 5. CDR1 and CDR2 from the germline V gene are LGHNA and YNFKEQ. As DNA, the CDR3 is TGTGCCAGCAGCCAAGGTGACAGGGGTGTCTACGAGCAGTACTTC. Its translation is CASSQGDRGVYEQYF.

This clonotype has just a few counts. This chain links TRBV5-4 with TRBJ2-2; D is possibly TRBD1 or TRBD2 (6 bases each). Germline CDR1 is SGHNT and CDR2 is YYREEE (reference sequence). This CDR3 has 16 amino acids. V was cut by 0 bases and J by 0 bases, with 9 bases left in between. CDR3 DNA: TGTGCCAGCAGCTTGGGGGGGGCGGCGAACACCGGGGAGCTGTTTTTT. This encodes CASSLGGAANTGELFF.

This clonotype has at least ten counts. V usage is TRBV11-2 and J usage is TRBJ1-1, with D unclear. The CDR3 covers 15 residues. From germline, CDR1 is SGHAT and CDR2 FQNNGV. The germline V and J ends were trimmed by 1 base and 3 bases, with 12 bases remaining between them. CDR3 in amino acids: CASSLVYSRHTEAFF. The CDR3 DNA reads as TGTGCCAGCAGCTTAGTATACAGCAGGCACACTGAAGCTTTCTTT.

This clonotype was counted once. This chain connects TRBV27 to TRBJ1-4; no clear D. This CDR3 spans 14 amino acids. With 3 bases removed from V and 7 bases from J, the gap between germline ends came to 12 bases. Germline V gives CDR1 MNHEY, CDR2 SMNVEV (reference sequence). DNA for the CDR3: TGTGCCAGCAGTTTGAGGGAAGGAGCTGAAAAACTGTTTTTT. Encoded protein: CASSLREGAEKLFF.

The chain couples TRBV5-5 to TRBJ2-5, with 7 bases fitting TRBD2. The ends lost 2 bases at V and 5 bases at J; junction bases unmatched: 6. Germline CDR1 is SGHKS and CDR2 is YYEKEE (reference sequence). This CDR3 region has 14 residues. This chain's CDR3 is CASSFVAGRETQYF. Written as DNA, the CDR3 is TGTGCCAGCAGCTTTGTAGCGGGCCGGGAGACCCAGTACTTC.